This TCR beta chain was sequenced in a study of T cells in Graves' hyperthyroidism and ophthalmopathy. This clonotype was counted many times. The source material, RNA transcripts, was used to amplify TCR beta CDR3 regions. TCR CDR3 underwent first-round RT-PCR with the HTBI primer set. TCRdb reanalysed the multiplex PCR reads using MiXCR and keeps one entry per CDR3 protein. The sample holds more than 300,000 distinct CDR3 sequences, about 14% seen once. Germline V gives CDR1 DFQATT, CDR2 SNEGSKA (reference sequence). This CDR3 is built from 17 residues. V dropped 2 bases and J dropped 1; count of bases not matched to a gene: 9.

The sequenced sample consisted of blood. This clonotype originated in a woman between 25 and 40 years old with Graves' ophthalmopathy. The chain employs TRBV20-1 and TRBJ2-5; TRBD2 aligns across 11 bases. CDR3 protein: CSARKEPGTSGQETQYF. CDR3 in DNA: TGCAGTGCTAGAAAGGAGCCGGGGACTAGCGGCCAAGAGACCCAGTACTTC.